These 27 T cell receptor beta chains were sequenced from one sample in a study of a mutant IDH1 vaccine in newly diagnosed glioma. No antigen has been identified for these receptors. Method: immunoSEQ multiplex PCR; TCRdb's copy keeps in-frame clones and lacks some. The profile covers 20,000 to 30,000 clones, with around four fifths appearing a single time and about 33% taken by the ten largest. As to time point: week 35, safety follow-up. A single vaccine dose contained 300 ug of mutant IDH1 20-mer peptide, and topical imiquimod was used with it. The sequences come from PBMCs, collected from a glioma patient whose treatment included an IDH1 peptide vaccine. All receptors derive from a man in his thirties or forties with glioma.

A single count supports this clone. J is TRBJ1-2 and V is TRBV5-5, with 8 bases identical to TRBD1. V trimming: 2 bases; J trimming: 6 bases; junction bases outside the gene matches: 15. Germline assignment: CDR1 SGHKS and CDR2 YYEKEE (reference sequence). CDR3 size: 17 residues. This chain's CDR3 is CASSLKNTGGLKNGYTF. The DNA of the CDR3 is TGTGCCAGCAGCTTAAAAAACACAGGGGGATTGAAGAATGGCTACACCTTC.

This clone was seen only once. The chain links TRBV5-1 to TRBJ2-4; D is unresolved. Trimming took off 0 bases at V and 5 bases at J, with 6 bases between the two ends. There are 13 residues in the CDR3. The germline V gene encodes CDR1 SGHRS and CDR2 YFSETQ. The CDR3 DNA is TGCGCCAGCAGCTTGGGGGCGGAAAACATTCAGTACTTC. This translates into CASSLGAENIQYF.

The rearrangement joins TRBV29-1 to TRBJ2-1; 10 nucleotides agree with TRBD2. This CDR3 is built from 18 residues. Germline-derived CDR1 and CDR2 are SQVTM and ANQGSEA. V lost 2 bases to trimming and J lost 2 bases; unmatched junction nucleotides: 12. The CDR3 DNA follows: TGCAGCGTTGAATGTCTAGCGGGGGTTAAACGCCCCTACAATGAGCAGTTCTTC. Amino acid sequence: CSVECLAGVKRPYNEQFF.

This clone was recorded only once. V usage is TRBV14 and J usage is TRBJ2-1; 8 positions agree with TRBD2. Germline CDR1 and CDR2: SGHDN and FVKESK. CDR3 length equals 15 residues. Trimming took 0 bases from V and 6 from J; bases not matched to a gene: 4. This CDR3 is CASSQDGRALNEQFF. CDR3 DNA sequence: TGTGCCAGCAGCCAAGACGGGAGGGCCCTCAATGAGCAGTTCTTC.

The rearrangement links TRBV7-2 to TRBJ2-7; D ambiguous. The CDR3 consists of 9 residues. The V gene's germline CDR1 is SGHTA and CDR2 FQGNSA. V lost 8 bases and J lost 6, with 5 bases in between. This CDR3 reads CASAIEQYF. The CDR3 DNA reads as TGTGCCAGCGCAATCGAGCAGTACTTC.

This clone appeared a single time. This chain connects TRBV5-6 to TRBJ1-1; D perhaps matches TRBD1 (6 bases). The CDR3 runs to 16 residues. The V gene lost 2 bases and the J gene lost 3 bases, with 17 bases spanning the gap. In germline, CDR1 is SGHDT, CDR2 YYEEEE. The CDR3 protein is CASSFRPDRSYTEAFF. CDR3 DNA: TGTGCCAGCAGCTTTCGACCCGACAGGTCTTACACTGAAGCTTTCTTT.

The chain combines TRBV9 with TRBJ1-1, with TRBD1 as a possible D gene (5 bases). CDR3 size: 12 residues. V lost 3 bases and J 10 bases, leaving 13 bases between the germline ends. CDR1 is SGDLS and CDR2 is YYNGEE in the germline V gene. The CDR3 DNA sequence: TGTGCCAGCAGCGGAGGGGACTTTGTAGCTTTCTTT. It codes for CASSGGDFVAFF. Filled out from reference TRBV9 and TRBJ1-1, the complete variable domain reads DSGVTQTPKHLITATGQRVTLRCSPRSGDLSVYWYQQSLDQGLQFLIQYYNGEERAKGNILERFSAQQFPDLHSELNLSSLELGDSALYFCASSGGDFVAFFGQGTRLTVV.

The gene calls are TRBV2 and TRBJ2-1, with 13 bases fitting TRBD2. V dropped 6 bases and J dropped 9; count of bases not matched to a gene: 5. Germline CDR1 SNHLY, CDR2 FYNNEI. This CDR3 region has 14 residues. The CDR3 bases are TGTGCCAGCAGAAGACTAGCGGGAGGTGGTGAGCAGTTCTTC. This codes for CASRRLAGGGEQFF.

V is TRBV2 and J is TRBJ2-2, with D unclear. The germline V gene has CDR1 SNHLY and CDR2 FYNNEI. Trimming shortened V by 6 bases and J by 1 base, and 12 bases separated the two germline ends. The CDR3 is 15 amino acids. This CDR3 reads CASRSGGRNTGELFF. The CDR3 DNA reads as TGTGCCAGCAGATCGGGCGGACGGAACACCGGGGAGCTGTTTTTT.

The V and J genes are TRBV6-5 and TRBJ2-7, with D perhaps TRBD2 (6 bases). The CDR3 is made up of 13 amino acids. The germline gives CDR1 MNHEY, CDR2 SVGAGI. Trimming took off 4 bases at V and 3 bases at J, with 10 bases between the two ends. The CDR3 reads CASSFQGGYEQYF. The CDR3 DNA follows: TGTGCCAGCAGTTTTCAGGGAGGCTACGAGCAGTACTTC.

CDR3 residues: CASSLVRGSETQYF. The CDR3 DNA reads as TGCGCCAGCAGCTTGGTGCGGGGGTCGGAGACCCAGTACTTC. The V gene is TRBV5-1, the J gene TRBJ2-5, with 7 bases that match TRBD2. V was clipped by 0 bases and J by 5 bases; unmatched bases: 4. Germline lookup yields CDR1 SGHRS and CDR2 YFSETQ. This CDR3 is 14 amino acids long.

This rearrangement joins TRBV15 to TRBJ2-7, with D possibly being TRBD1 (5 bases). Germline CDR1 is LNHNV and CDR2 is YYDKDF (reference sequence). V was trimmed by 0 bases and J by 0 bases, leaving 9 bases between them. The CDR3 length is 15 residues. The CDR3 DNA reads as TGTGCCACCAGCAGAGATCAAGGGGCCTCCTACGAGCAGTACTTC. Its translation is CATSRDQGASYEQYF.

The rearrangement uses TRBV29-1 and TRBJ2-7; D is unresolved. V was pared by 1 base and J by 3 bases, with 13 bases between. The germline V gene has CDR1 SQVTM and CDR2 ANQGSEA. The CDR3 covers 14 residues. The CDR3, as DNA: TGCAGCGTTGAAGCGGTGGGCAGAAACTACGAGCAGTACTTC. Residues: CSVEAVGRNYEQYF.

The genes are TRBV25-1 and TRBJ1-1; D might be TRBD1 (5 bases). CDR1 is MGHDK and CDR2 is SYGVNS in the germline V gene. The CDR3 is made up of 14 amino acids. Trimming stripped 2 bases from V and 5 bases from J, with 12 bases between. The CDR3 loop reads CASSERGGLTEAFF. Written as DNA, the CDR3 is TGTGCCAGCAGTGAACGCGGGGGATTAACTGAAGCTTTCTTT.

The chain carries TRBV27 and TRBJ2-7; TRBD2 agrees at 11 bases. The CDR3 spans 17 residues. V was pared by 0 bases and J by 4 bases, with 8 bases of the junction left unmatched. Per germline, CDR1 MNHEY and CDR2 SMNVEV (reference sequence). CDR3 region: CASSLSGELAGEYEQYF. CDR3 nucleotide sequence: TGTGCCAGCAGTTTATCGGGGGAACTAGCGGGAGAGTACGAGCAGTACTTC.

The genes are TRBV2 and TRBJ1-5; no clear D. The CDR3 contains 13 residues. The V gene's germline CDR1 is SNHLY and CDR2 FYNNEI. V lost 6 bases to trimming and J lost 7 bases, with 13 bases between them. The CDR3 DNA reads TGTGCCAGCAGCCCGTCGCGGGTCCAGCCCCAGCATTTT. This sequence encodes CASSPSRVQPQHF.

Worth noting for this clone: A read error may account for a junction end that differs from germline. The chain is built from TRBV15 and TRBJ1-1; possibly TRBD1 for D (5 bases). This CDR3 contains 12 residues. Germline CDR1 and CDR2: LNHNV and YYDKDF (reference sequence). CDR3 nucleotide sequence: TGTGCCACCAAGGCAGGGAACGCTGAAGCTTTCTTT. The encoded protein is CATKAGNAEAFF.

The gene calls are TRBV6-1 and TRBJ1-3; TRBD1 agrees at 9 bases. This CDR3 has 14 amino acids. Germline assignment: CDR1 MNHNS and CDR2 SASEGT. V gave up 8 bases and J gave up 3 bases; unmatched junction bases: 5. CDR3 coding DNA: TGTGCCAGCGGGACAGGGTCTGGTGGAAACACCATATATTTT. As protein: CASGTGSGGNTIYF.

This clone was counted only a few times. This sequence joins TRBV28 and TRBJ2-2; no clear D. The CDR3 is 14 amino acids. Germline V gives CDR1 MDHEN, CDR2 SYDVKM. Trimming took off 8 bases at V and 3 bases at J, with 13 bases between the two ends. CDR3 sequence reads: CASSVGQYTGELFF. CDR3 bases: TGTGCCAGCTCGGTCGGGCAATACACCGGGGAGCTGTTTTTT.

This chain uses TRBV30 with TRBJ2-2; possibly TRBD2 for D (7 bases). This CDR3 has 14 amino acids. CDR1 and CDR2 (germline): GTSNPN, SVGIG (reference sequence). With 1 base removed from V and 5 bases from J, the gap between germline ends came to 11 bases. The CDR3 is CAWSDRGGTGELFF. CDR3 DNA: TGTGCCTGGAGTGATAGGGGGGGTACCGGGGAGCTGTTTTTT.

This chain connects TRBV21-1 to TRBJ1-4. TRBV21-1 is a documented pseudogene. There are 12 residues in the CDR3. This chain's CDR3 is CASSSPDEKLFF. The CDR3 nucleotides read TGTGCCAGCAGCAGTCCGGATGAAAAACTGTTTTTT.

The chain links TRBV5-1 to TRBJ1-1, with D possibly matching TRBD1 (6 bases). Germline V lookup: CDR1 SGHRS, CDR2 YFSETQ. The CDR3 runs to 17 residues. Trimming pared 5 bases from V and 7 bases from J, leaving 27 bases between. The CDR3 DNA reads TGCGCCAGCAGGTTGAGTTACAGGGCCCCTCGCGAGTTTGAAGCTTTCTTT. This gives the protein CASRLSYRAPREFEAFF.

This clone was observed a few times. The CDR3 region has the DNA TGTGCCAGCAGCGTAAATGTCCTCGAGCAGTACTTC. It codes for CASSVNVLEQYF. This chain uses TRBV7-9 with TRBJ2-7, with D uncertain. Germline values: CDR1 SEHNR, CDR2 FQNEAQ (reference sequence). The CDR3 runs to 12 residues. V dropped 5 bases and J dropped 6 bases, with 11 bases sitting between them.

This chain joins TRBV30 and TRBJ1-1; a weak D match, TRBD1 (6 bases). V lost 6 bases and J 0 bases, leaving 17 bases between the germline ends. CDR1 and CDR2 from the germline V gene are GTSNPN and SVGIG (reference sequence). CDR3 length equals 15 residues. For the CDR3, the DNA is TGTGCCTGCAGGAGGGCAGGGGCACTGAACACTGAAGCTTTCTTT. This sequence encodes CACRRAGALNTEAFF.

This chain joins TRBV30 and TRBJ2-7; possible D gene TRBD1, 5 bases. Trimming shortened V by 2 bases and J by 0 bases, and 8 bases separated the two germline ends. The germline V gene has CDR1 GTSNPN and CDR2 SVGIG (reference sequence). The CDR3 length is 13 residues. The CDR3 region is CAWSRGNSYEQYF. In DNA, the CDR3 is TGTGCCTGGAGTAGGGGCAACTCCTACGAGCAGTACTTC.

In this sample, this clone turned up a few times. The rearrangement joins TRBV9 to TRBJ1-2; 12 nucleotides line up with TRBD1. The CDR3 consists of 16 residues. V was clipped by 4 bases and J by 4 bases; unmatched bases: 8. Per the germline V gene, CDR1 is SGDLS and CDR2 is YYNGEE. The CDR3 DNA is TGTGCCAGCAGCCTTGGGACAGGGGGCGCGATCTATGGCTACACCTTC. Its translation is CASSLGTGGAIYGYTF.

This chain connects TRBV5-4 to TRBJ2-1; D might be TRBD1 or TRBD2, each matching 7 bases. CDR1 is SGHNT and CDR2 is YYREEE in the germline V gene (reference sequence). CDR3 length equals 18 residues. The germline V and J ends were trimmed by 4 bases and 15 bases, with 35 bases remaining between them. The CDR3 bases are TGTGCCAGCAGCCAGGGGGGGGGCGGGCAACATACCCTCAGGGGTTGGTTCTTC. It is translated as CASSQGGGGQHTLRGWFF.